This T cell receptor (beta chain) was recorded in a study of beta chain features in type 1 diabetes. Trimming left V 1 base short and J 3 bases short, with 9 bases between. CDR1 is SGHTA and CDR2 is FQGNSA in the germline V gene. The CDR3 is 14 residues long. Expressed TCRB transcripts were sequenced after all isolated RNA was converted to cDNA. TCRdb's table, derived via immunoSEQ multiplex PCR, lists solely in-frame clones and lacks some. The table records 310,000 or so clones, roughly 9% of them present only once. Study-level points and caveats: Type 1 diabetes patients showed a moderate but significant shortening of TCRB CDR3s in all four CD4+ subsets.

This clone was observed a few times. Its antigen is not known. The rearrangement uses TRBV7-2 and TRBJ1-2; D gene ambiguous. The sequencing input was central memory CD4+ T cells from blood. The receptor was isolated from a man aged 30-40 years with type 1 diabetes. The CDR3 is CASSLDRDHYGYTF. CDR3 sequence (DNA): TGTGCCAGCAGCTTAGATCGAGATCACTATGGCTACACCTTC. Full variable domain (missing parts from reference TRBV7-2 and TRBJ1-2): GAGVSQSPSNKVTEKGKDVELRCDPISGHTALYWYRQSLGQGLEFLIYFQGNSAPDKSGLPSDRFSAERTGGSVSTLTIQRTQQEDSAVYLCASSLDRDHYGYTFGSGTRLTVV.